The rows below give T cell receptor beta chains drawn from one sample of a study of cytomegalovirus exposure and HLA in healthy donors. The data were produced by immunoSEQ multiplex PCR, yet TCRdb's version contains in-frame clones alone and is incomplete. The table includes some 170,000 clones, under 85% detected once. The sample comprised PBMCs. The receptors were sampled from a man between 45 and 60 years old in good health and CMV-seropositive. Each CDR3 is given with its conserved first and last residue. A D gene is named only where the DNA matches it firmly.

>TRBJ2-7|TRBV6-1|-
CASSPIRYEQYF
>TRBJ1-6|TRBV30|-
CAWGQNNSPLHF
>TRBJ1-4|TRBV2|TRBD1
CASRVDRGSNEKLFF
>TRBJ2-2|TRBV5-3|TRBD1
CARSLESATGDTGELFF
>TRBJ2-1|TRBV7-9|TRBD2
CASSSSGRWIDEQFF
>TRBJ2-1|TRBV5-4|TRBD2
CASSSGLEEFF
>TRBJ2-4|TRBV10-1|-
CASSWRVKNIQYF
>TRBJ1-1|TRBV11-3|-
CASSLAPDTEAFF
>TRBJ2-7|TRBV28|TRBD1
CASSYRGLGSYEQYF
>TRBJ2-7|TRBV28|-
CASGDQGPYEQYF
>TRBJ1-1|TRBV7-9|-
CASSLEVAHEAFF
>TRBJ1-2|TRBV29-1|TRBD1
CSAGQDYGYTF
>TRBJ1-5|TRBV28|TRBD1
CASSFTGGLVQPQHF
>TRBJ1-5|TRBV18|-
CASSPAGGVNNQPQHF
>TRBJ1-4|TRBV15|TRBD1
CATSAAGTGREKLFF
>TRBJ2-3|TRBV19|-
CASSIDAGVTDTQYF
>TRBJ2-7|TRBV14|-
CASSQDQTYEQYF
>TRBJ2-7|TRBV7-8|TRBD1
CASSLGQGQWEQYF
>TRBJ1-1|TRBV5-4|-
CASSMGTLTGTEAFF
>TRBJ1-4|TRBV4-3|TRBD1
CASSKDGTGAEKLFF
>TRBJ2-7|TRBV13|TRBD2
CASSLGRLAGVPLLYEQYF
>TRBJ2-2|TRBV6-4|-
CASSELLPGELFF
>TRBJ2-5|TRBV5-4|TRBD2
CASSQYRGGKETQYF
>TRBJ1-1|TRBV7-3|-
CASSTGWDTEAFF
>TRBJ1-2|TRBV9|-
CASSGRDYGYTF
>TRBJ2-1|TRBV6-6|TRBD2
CASRAGGSSYNEQFF
>TRBJ2-7|TRBV5-4|-
CASRTASSYEQYF
>TRBJ2-1|TRBV5-1|TRBD2
CASSLVSSGRPSSYNEQFF
>TRBJ2-3|TRBV5-1|-
CASSLGAQGTDTQYF
>TRBJ2-3|TRBV7-2|-
CASSLAGRRGDTQYF
>TRBJ2-1|TRBV9|TRBD2
CASTYSREDNEQFF
>TRBJ2-7|TRBV7-6|-
CASSPEAAPLRGQYF
>TRBJ1-2|TRBV7-9|TRBD1
CASSLEQGMFYGYTF
>TRBJ2-1|TRBV6-4|TRBD2
CASSDASGEYNEQFF
>TRBJ1-2|TRBV2|-
CASRISGTSYGYTF
>TRBJ2-1|TRBV7-9|TRBD2
CARSPIAGGPGNEQFF
>TRBJ2-3|TRBV19|TRBD2
CASRWGGAITDTQYF
>TRBJ1-6|TRBV30|TRBD1
CAWSVQDRPRSPLHF
>TRBJ1-4|TRBV15|-
CATSRDAGDEKLFF
>TRBJ2-7|TRBV4-2|-
CASSQPSASYEQYF
>TRBJ2-1|TRBV7-3|TRBD2
CASSLAGGYNEQFF
>TRBJ2-7|TRBV7-9|-
CASSLDAIAYEQYF
>TRBJ2-7|TRBV11-2|TRBD1
CASSSPRGREQYF
>TRBJ2-3|TRBV19|-
CASARGDTQYF
>TRBJ2-5|TRBV7-3|TRBD2
CASSLGDGRQETQYF
>TRBJ2-3|TRBV5-1|TRBD2
CASSTIAGVGTDTQYF
>TRBJ1-1|TRBV5-3|-
CARSLVQGNTEAFF
>TRBJ2-7|TRBV19|-
CASKGDTVYEQYF
>TRBJ2-5|TRBV7-9|-
CASSFGTGLIGETQYF
>TRBJ2-7|TRBV5-1|TRBD1
CASSLAPGGYEQYF
>TRBJ1-5|TRBV6-5|TRBD1
CASSPRQGTQPQHF
>TRBJ2-1|TRBV6-1|-
CASSAGTLRYNEQFF
>TRBJ1-6|TRBV28|-
CASSGAAGVNSPLHF
>TRBJ2-5|TRBV28|-
CASSFLGQDQETQYF
>TRBJ2-4|TRBV7-2|TRBD2
CASSLDLAENIQYF
>TRBJ1-2|TRBV30|TRBD1
CAWSDQGDYGYTF
>TRBJ2-3|TRBV5-3|TRBD1
CARSSCPGGAPDTQYF
>TRBJ2-7|TRBV7-2|-
CASSLRWAGSYEQYF
>TRBJ2-5|TRBV19|-
CASTGLSQTQYF
>TRBJ2-7|TRBV7-8|TRBD2
CASSQTSGARSYEQYF